Below, 19 T cell receptor beta chains from the same sample are listed, as sequenced in a study of OX40 agonist ivuxolimab in advanced cancers. This table comes from immunoSEQ multiplex PCR, and its TCRdb copy is limited to in-frame clones, with some not included. The data show under 45,000 clones, about 80% seen once. The sequenced sample was CD4+ or CD8+ T cells sorted from blood, obtained in a trial of the OX40 agonist ivuxolimab. The receptors come from an adult with an advanced solid tumor such as melanoma, head and neck, liver or kidney cancer.

The rearrangement uses TRBV4-1 and TRBJ2-5; tentative D call: TRBD1 (7 bases). Trimming pared 1 base from V and 5 bases from J, leaving 14 bases between. Germline CDR1 is MGHRA and CDR2 is YSYEKL. This CDR3 is 15 amino acids long. The CDR3 spells CASSQAQGGRETQYF. CDR3 DNA sequence: TGCGCCAGCAGCCAAGCGCAGGGGGGTCGGGAGACCCAGTACTTC.

This clone was detected once. The gene calls are TRBV7-9 and TRBJ1-2, with a tentative D call TRBD1 (5 bases). Trimming removed 3 bases at V and 6 bases at J, with 17 bases between. The CDR3 has 15 residues. The V gene's germline CDR1 is SEHNR and CDR2 FQNEAQ (reference sequence). The DNA of the CDR3 is TGTGCCAGCAGCTTTCATGGGGGTAATCTAGATGGCTACACCTTC. Residues: CASSFHGGNLDGYTF.

This rearrangement joins TRBV5-4 to TRBJ1-2; 8 bases line up with TRBD1. The germline V gene encodes CDR1 SGHNT and CDR2 YYREEE (reference sequence). Germline trimming cut 6 bases from V and 7 bases from J; bases unmatched to any gene: 11. The CDR3 extends over 14 amino acids. The CDR3 is CASTHRGSVFGYTF. The CDR3 coding sequence is TGTGCCAGCACCCACAGGGGGAGCGTCTTTGGCTACACCTTC.

This clone has a handful of counts. The chain recombines TRBV19 with TRBJ1-2, with 7 bases lining up with TRBD1. This CDR3 is 16 amino acids long. CDR1 is LNHDA and CDR2 is SQIVND in the germline V gene (reference sequence). With V trimmed by 6 bases and J by 5 bases, 15 bases remained unmatched. CDR3 region: CASRPPGTGQSYGYTF. Here the CDR3 DNA reads TGTGCCAGTAGGCCCCCCGGAACGGGACAGTCTTATGGCTACACCTTC.

This clone was picked up one time. The J gene is TRBJ2-1, the V gene TRBV11-2, with 9 bases lining up with TRBD2. Germline values: CDR1 SGHAT, CDR2 FQNNGV. This CDR3 has 15 amino acids. V lost 8 bases to trimming and J lost 7 bases; unmatched junction nucleotides: 12. The CDR3 region is CASVRGRGGRNEQFF. The CDR3 nucleotides are TGTGCCAGCGTCCGAGGGCGGGGGGGCAGGAATGAGCAGTTCTTC.

The CDR3 DNA is TGTGCCAGCAGTGGAACTAGCGGAAGAAATGAGCAGTTCTTC. This sequence encodes CASSGTSGRNEQFF. This chain uses TRBV2 with TRBJ2-1, with 8 bases that match TRBD2. After removal of 4 bases from V and 7 bases from J, the junction contained 6 bases not matched to a gene. Germline V gene lookup returns CDR1 SNHLY and CDR2 FYNNEI. This CDR3 is 14 amino acids long.

This clone was counted a few times. The rearrangement uses TRBV7-9 and TRBJ1-3, with 11 bases matching TRBD1. CDR3 length equals 16 residues. Trimming cost V 4 bases and J 5 bases; bases outside gene matches: 7. The germline gives CDR1 SEHNR, CDR2 FQNEAQ (reference sequence). The DNA for the CDR3 is TGTGCCAGCAGCTCCTGGACAGGGGGCGTCAGAAACACCATATATTTT. Its protein product is CASSSWTGGVRNTIYF.

The V gene is TRBV11-3, the J gene TRBJ2-3, with 10 nucleotides matching TRBD1. This CDR3 is 14 amino acids long. Germline assignment: CDR1 SGHNT and CDR2 YENEEA. V trimming: 5 bases; J trimming: 5 bases; junction bases outside the gene matches: 4. In DNA form, the CDR3 reads TGTGCCAGCAGCCACGACAGGGGGCGAGATACGCAGTATTTT. Translating gives CASSHDRGRDTQYF.

This clone has just a few counts. The V and J genes are TRBV19 and TRBJ1-1; TRBD1 aligns across 9 bases. There are 14 residues in the CDR3. Trimming took 5 bases from V and 7 from J; bases not matched to a gene: 8. Per germline, CDR1 LNHDA and CDR2 SQIVND (reference sequence). CDR3 bases: TGTGCCAGTAGTGGGAGGGGACAGGGTTATGAAGCTTTCTTT. It encodes CASSGRGQGYEAFF.

V is TRBV6-5 and J is TRBJ1-2, with D possibly TRBD1 on 5 matching bases. This CDR3 spans 12 amino acids. From germline, CDR1 is MNHEY and CDR2 SVGAGI. The ends were cut back, 3 bases at V and 6 bases at J, with 8 bases in the middle. In nucleotides, the CDR3 is TGTGCCAGCAGTTATAGAGGGGATGGCTACACCTTC. Its protein product is CASSYRGDGYTF.

The chain carries TRBV5-4 and TRBJ1-4; D remains unclear. The germline V gene has CDR1 SGHNT and CDR2 YYREEE (reference sequence). Trimming pared 0 bases from V and 5 bases from J, leaving 11 bases between. The CDR3 is made up of 15 amino acids. CDR3 region: CASSLGWGINEKLFF. CDR3 sequence (DNA): TGTGCCAGCAGCTTGGGATGGGGAATCAATGAAAAACTGTTTTTT.

CDR3 sequence (DNA): TGTGCCAGCAGCTTAGAAGGACGGTACGGGGAGCTGTTTTTT. It translates to CASSLEGRYGELFF. The V call is TRBV11-3, the J call TRBJ2-2; D is ambiguous. V dropped 0 bases and J dropped 7 bases, with 9 bases sitting between them. The CDR3 sequence is 14 residues long. The V gene's germline CDR1 is SGHNT and CDR2 YENEEA.

The V gene is TRBV6-1, the J gene TRBJ2-3; 8 bases agree with TRBD2. V lost 7 bases, J lost 6 bases, and 15 bases stayed unmatched. The length of the CDR3 is 16 residues. Per the germline V gene, CDR1 is MNHNS and CDR2 is SASEGT. The DNA for the CDR3 is TGTGCCAGCAATGAGGAGCGGGGGTTCGGGGCGGATACGCAGTATTTT. Translating it yields CASNEERGFGADTQYF.

In this sample, this clone turned up a few times. This rearrangement joins TRBV2 to TRBJ1-5; D remains unclear. CDR1 is SNHLY and CDR2 is FYNNEI in the germline V gene. There are 14 residues in the CDR3. The ends were cut back, 6 bases at V and 2 bases at J, with 11 bases in the middle. CDR3 residues: CASRRDNRNQPQHF. CDR3 coding DNA: TGTGCCAGCAGGAGAGACAATCGCAATCAGCCCCAGCATTTT.

The chain uses TRBV19 and TRBJ1-2, with D tentatively TRBD1 (6 bases). Germline CDR1 reads LNHDA; CDR2 reads SQIVND (reference sequence). The germline V and J ends were trimmed by 0 bases and 7 bases, with 15 bases remaining between them. The CDR3 is made up of 15 amino acids. CDR3 sequence: CASSIDGGQSRGYTF. Here the CDR3 DNA reads TGTGCCAGTAGTATAGACGGGGGCCAAAGCCGTGGCTACACCTTC.

The J gene is TRBJ1-5, the V gene TRBV6-6; D remains ambiguous. The V end lost 6 bases, the J end lost 3 bases, and 15 bases lay between the germline ends. CDR1 and CDR2 (germline): MNHNY, SVGAGI (reference sequence). This CDR3 region has 15 residues. CDR3 in DNA: TGTGCCAGCAGCCCTGTCGAGGCGGACAATCAGCCCCAGCATTTT. Amino acids: CASSPVEADNQPQHF.

The chain combines TRBV27 with TRBJ2-1; maybe TRBD2 (6 bases). V gave up 6 bases and J gave up 9 bases, with 18 bases separating them. CDR3 length: 14 amino acids. CDR1 MNHEY and CDR2 SMNVEV come from the germline V gene (reference sequence). The CDR3 DNA is TGTGCCAGCAGGGGGACTGGCCCGGGAGTTGAGCAGTTCTTC. This encodes CASRGTGPGVEQFF.

The gene calls are TRBV10-3 and TRBJ2-7, with 8 bases identical to TRBD2. Germline CDR1 and CDR2: ENHRY and SYGVKD. J was trimmed by 4 bases and V by 4 bases; bases with no gene match: 6. This CDR3 has 14 residues. The CDR3 spells CAISVTGTSYEQYF. CDR3 coding DNA: TGTGCCATCAGTGTCACCGGGACTAGTTACGAGCAGTACTTC.

The chain uses TRBV29-1 and TRBJ2-7, with 10 positions matching TRBD1. V gave up 7 bases and J gave up 2 bases; unmatched junction bases: 5. This CDR3 has 13 residues. The germline V gene encodes CDR1 SQVTM and CDR2 ANQGSEA. The CDR3 DNA reads as TGCAGCGCCGGGGACAGGGGACCCTACGAGCAGTACTTC. Residues: CSAGDRGPYEQYF.